This entry lists 8 T cell receptor beta chains sequenced from one sample in a study of shared clonotypes between healthy human individuals. CD8 cells classed as naive were CD45RO-negative and positively selected for CCR7, excluding terminally differentiated effector memory CD45RA+ cells. TCRdb's table, derived via immunoSEQ multiplex PCR, lists solely in-frame clones and lacks some. The sample holds about 580,000 clones, 95% to 98% seen once. Sequences were obtained from naive CD8+ T cells sorted from blood. The receptors originated from a man aged 25-40 years in good health.

The DNA for the CDR3 is TGCGCCAGCAGCCAAGATGGACTAGAATACGAGCAGTACTTC. It translates to CASSQDGLEYEQYF. The chain has TRBV4-1 and TRBJ2-7; TRBD2 matches 7 bases. J gave up 4 bases and V 0 bases, and 3 bases lay outside the gene matches. The CDR3 is 14 residues long. Germline V gene lookup returns CDR1 MGHRA and CDR2 YSYEKL.

The J gene is TRBJ1-2, the V gene TRBV28; D ambiguous. The V and J ends lost 8 bases and 2 bases respectively, with 6 bases between them. The CDR3 is made up of 11 amino acids. Germline values: CDR1 MDHEN, CDR2 SYDVKM. The DNA of the CDR3 is TGTGCCAGCCTAAAAAACTATGGCTACACCTTC. It specifies CASLKNYGYTF.

This chain connects TRBV28 to TRBJ1-2; TRBD1 is a possible D gene (5 bases). The V gene lost 10 bases and the J gene lost 3 bases, with 15 bases spanning the gap. The length of the CDR3 is 13 residues. CDR1 and CDR2 (germline): MDHEN, SYDVKM. CDR3 DNA: TGTGCCACACGGCGGGACGGACACTATGGCTACACCTTC. Amino acid sequence: CATRRDGHYGYTF.

This clone is a singleton in its sample. The genes are TRBV2 and TRBJ1-2, with a possible D match to TRBD1 (6 bases). The V end lost 4 bases, the J end lost 2 bases, and 14 bases lay between the germline ends. This CDR3 has 15 residues. Germline V gene sequence: CDR1 SNHLY, CDR2 FYNNEI. The CDR3 sequence is CASSGGRQVNYGYTF. The CDR3 DNA sequence: TGTGCCAGCAGTGGGGGGCGACAGGTGAACTATGGCTACACCTTC.

The chain joins TRBV2 to TRBJ2-1, with 10 bases that match TRBD2. The germline gives CDR1 SNHLY, CDR2 FYNNEI. CDR3 length: 16 residues. V shed 10 bases and J 5 bases; nucleotides not matched to a gene: 14. CDR3 nucleotide sequence: TGTGCCACCGGGACTAGCGTGTCAGAGGGGCACAATGAGCAGTTCTTC. Protein product: CATGTSVSEGHNEQFF.

The J gene is TRBJ2-1, the V gene TRBV27; D gene ambiguous. Looked up from germline, CDR1 is MNHEY and CDR2 is SMNVEV (reference sequence). This CDR3 is 14 amino acids long. V was pared by 5 bases and J by 6 bases, with 14 bases between. For the CDR3, the DNA is TGTGCCAGCAGTATCGGTCCAACCCTCAATGAGCAGTTCTTC. It yields the protein CASSIGPTLNEQFF.

With regard to this clone: The identical CDR3 is also encoded by other nucleotide sequences in the sample. The J gene is TRBJ2-2, the V gene TRBV29-1; D is ambiguous. The V and J ends lost 4 bases and 2 bases respectively, with 5 bases between them. The CDR3 is made up of 12 amino acids. Germline CDR1 is SQVTM and CDR2 is ANQGSEA. The CDR3 coding sequence is TGCAGCGTTGGGGATAACACCGGGGAGCTGTTTTTT. As protein: CSVGDNTGELFF.

The V and J genes are TRBV6-6 and TRBJ2-1; the D is unclear. The CDR3 has 15 amino acids. CDR1 is MNHNY, CDR2 SVGAGI, per germline (reference sequence). The germline V and J ends were trimmed by 2 bases and 7 bases, with 15 bases remaining between them. CDR3 coding DNA: TGTGCCAGCAGTTACCCTTCCGGGTTGGGTAATGAGCAGTTCTTC. Residues: CASSYPSGLGNEQFF.